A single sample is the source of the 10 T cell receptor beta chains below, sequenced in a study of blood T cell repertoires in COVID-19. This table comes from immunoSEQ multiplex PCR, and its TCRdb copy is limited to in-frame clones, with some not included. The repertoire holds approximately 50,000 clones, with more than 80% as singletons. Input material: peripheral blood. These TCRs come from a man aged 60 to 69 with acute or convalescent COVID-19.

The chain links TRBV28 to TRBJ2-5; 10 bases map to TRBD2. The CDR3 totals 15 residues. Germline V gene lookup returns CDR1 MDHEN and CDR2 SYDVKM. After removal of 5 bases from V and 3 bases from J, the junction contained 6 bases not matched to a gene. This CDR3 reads CASSTSGRAEETQYF. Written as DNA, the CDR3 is TGTGCCAGCAGTACAAGCGGGAGGGCCGAAGAGACCCAGTACTTC.

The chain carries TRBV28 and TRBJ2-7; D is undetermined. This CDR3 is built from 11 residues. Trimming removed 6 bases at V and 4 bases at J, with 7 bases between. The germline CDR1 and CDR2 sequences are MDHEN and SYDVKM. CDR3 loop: CASRSSYEQYF. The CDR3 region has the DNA TGTGCCAGCAGATCCTCGTACGAGCAGTACTTC.

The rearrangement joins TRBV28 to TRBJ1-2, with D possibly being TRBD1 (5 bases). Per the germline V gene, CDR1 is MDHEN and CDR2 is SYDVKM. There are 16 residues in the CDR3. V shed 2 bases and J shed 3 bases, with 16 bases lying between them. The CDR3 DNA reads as TGTGCCAGCAGTTTACATTTGGGCAGGGTGGACTATGGCTACACCTTC. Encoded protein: CASSLHLGRVDYGYTF.

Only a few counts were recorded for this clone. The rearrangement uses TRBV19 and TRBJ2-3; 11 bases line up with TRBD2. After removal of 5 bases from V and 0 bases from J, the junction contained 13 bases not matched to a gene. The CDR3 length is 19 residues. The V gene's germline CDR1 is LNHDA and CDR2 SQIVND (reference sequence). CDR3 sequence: CASSRGPSGRTSSTDTQYF. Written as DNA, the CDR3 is TGTGCCAGTAGTCGGGGGCCTAGCGGGAGGACGTCTAGCACAGATACGCAGTATTTT.

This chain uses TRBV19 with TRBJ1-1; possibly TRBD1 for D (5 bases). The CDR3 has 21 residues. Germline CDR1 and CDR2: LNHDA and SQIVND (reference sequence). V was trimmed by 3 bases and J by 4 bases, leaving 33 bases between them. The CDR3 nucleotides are TGTGCCAGTAGTATGTACTGGGGTGGTGACGGGGGAGGTCCGCGAGCCACTGAAGCTTTCTTT. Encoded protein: CASSMYWGGDGGGPRATEAFF.

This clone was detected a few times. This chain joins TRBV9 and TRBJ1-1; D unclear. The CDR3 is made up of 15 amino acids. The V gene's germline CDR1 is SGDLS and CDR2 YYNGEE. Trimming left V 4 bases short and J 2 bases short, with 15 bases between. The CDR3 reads CASSPGGPANTEAFF. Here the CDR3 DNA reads TGTGCCAGCAGCCCGGGAGGTCCAGCTAACACTGAAGCTTTCTTT.

CDR3 residues: CASSHLTGNTIYF. Written as DNA, the CDR3 is TGTGCCAGCAGCCATCTTACTGGAAACACCATATATTTT. V is TRBV3-1 (or the pseudogene TRBV3-2) and J is TRBJ1-3; D unresolved. CDR1 is LGHDT and CDR2 is YNNKEL in the germline V gene (reference sequence). Trimming took 3 bases from V and 2 from J, leaving 5 bases between them. The CDR3 is made up of 13 amino acids.

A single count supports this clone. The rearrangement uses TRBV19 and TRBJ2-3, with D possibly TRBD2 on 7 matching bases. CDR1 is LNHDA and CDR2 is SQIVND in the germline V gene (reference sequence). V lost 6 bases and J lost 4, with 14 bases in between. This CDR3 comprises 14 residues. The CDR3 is CASSSRGPSDTQYF. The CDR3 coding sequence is TGTGCCAGTAGCTCGCGGGGGCCATCAGATACGCAGTATTTT.

The CDR3 coding sequence is TGTGCCAGCAGCTCCCGACAGGGAGTACGGGAAAAACTGTTTTTT. Its translation: CASSSRQGVREKLFF. The chain uses TRBV7-2 and TRBJ1-4, with 7 positions matching TRBD1. V trimming: 4 bases; J trimming: 8 bases; junction bases outside the gene matches: 10. CDR3 size: 15 residues. Germline V lookup: CDR1 SGHTA, CDR2 FQGNSA.

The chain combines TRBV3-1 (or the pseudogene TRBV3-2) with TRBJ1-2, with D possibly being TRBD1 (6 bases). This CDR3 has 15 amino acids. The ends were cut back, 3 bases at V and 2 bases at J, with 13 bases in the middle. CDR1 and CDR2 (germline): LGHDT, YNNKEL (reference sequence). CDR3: CASSHLSGQNYGYTF. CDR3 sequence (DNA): TGTGCCAGCAGCCATCTGTCGGGACAAAACTATGGCTACACCTTC.